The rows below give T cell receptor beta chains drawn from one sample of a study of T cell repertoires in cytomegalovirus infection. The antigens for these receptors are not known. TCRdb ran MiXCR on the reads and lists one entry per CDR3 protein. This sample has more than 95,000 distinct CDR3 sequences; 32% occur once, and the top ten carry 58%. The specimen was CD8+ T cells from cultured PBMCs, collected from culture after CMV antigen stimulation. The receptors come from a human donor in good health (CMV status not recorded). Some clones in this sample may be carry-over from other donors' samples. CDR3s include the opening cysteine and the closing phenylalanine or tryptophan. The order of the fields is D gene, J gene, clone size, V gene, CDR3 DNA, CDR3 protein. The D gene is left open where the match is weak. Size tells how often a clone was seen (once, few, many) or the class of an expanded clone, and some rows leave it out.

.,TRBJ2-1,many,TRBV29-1,TGCAGCGTTGAAGCCTCAACCCGTACCTCCTACAATGAGCAGTTCTTC,CSVEASTRTSYNEQFF
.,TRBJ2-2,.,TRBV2,TGTGCCAGCAGTCCAGACAGATCGAACACCGGGGAGCTGTTTTTT,CASSPDRSNTGELFF
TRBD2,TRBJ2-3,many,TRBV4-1,TGCGCCAGCAGCCAAGACCCAGCGGGGGTCACAGATACGCAGTATTTT,CASSQDPAGVTDTQYF
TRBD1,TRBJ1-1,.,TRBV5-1,TGCGCCAGCAGCCACCTGACAGGGGGATCCACTGAAGCTTTCTTT,CASSHLTGGSTEAFF
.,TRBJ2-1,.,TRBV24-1,TGTGCCACCAGTGATTTCGTCCCGAACGGACGGGATAGCTCCTACAATGAGCAGTTCTTC,CATSDFVPNGRDSSYNEQFF
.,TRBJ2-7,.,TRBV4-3,TGCGCCAGCAGCCAAGATACTGGCAGTTCCTACGAGCAGTACTTC,CASSQDTGSSYEQYF
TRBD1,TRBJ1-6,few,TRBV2,TGTGCCAGCAGTACCTCCTCGACAGGGGACTCCTATAATTCACCCCTCCACTTT,CASSTSSTGDSYNSPLHF
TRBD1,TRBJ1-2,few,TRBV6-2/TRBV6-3,TGTGCCAGCAGTCAACCGGGACAGCCATCGTATGGCTACACCTTC,CASSQPGQPSYGYTF
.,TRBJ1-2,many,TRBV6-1,TGTGCCAGCGAGGGAGAGCACGGCTACACCTTC,CASEGEHGYTF
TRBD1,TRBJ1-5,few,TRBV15,TGTGCCACCAGCAGAGGAAGGGGACAGAATAGCAATCAGCCCCAGCATTTT,CATSRGRGQNSNQPQHF
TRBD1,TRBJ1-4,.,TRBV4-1,TGCGCCAGCAGCCCCCGGGACAGGGGATTTGAAAAACTGTTTTTT,CASSPRDRGFEKLFF
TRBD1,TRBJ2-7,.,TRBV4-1,TGCGCCAGCAGCCAGGAACAGGGGGCATTCGAGCAGTACTTC,CASSQEQGAFEQYF
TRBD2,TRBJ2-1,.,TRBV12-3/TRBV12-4,TGTGCCAGCAGTTTACGGGGGGATATCTACAATGAGCAGTTCTTC,CASSLRGDIYNEQFF
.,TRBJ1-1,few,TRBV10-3,TGTGCCATCAGTGTGCGAGGGGCAGGGAACACTGAAGCTTTCTTT,CAISVRGAGNTEAFF
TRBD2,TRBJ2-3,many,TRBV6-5,TGTGCCAGCAGGGTCGGGGGGGGAGCAGATACGCAGTATTTT,CASRVGGGADTQYF
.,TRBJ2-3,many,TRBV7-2,TGTGCCAGCAGCTTAGGTTTGGATACGCAGTATTTT,CASSLGLDTQYF
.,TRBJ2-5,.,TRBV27,TGTGCCAGCGGGGCTGAGACACCGGCGAGAGGGACCCAGTACTTC,CASGAETPARGTQYF
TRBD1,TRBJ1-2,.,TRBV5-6,TGTGCCAGCAGCTTACAGGGGGCGGATGGCTACACCTTC,CASSLQGADGYTF
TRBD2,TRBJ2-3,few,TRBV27,TGTGCCAGCTGGCACAGGAGCCTAGCGGGGGGTGTAGCAGATACGCAGTATTTT,CASWHRSLAGGVADTQYF
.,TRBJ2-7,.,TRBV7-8,TGTGCCAGCAGCTGGGGGACATCCGACGAGCAGTACTTC,CASSWGTSDEQYF
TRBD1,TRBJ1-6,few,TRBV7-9,TGTGCCAGCAGCCCCGGGACAGGGGTGTATCATTCACCCCTCCACTTT,CASSPGTGVYHSPLHF
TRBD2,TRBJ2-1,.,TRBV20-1,TGCAGTGCTAGAGACCAACTAGCGGGGGGGATTGATGAGCAGTTCTTC,CSARDQLAGGIDEQFF
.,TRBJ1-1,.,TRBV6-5,TGTGCCAGCAGTTACTCCGCCCGGATTGAAGCTTTCTTT,CASSYSARIEAFF
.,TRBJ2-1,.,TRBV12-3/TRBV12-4,TGTGCCAGCAGTCCCACAGGGGGGGACAATGAGCAGTTCTTC,CASSPTGGDNEQFF
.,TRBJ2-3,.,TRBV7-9,TGTGCCAGCAGCTCTCCAGCCTCTAGCACAGATACGCAGTATTTT,CASSSPASSTDTQYF
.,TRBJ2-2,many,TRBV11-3,TGTGCCAGCAGCGGTTACAGGGAGACCGGGGAGCTGTTTTTT,CASSGYRETGELFF
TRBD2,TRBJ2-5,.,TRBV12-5,TGTGCTAGTGGTTCCACTAGCGGGGGGGCGGAGACCCAGTACTTC,CASGSTSGGAETQYF
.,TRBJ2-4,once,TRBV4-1,TGCGCCAGCAGCCCCACAGGGACGAACATTCAGTACTTC,CASSPTGTNIQYF
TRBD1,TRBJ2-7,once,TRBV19,TGTGCCAGTAGTACGGGACAGGCCGTCGAGCAGTACTTC,CASSTGQAVEQYF
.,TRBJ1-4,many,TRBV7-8,TGTGCCAGCAGCTTAGGCGAACAGGGAATACTCGAGGGTGAAAAACTGTTTTTT,CASSLGEQGILEGEKLFF
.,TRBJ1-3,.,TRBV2,TGTGCCATCAAGACCGGCTCTGGAAACACCATATATTTT,CAIKTGSGNTIYF
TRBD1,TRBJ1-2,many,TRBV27,TGTGCCAGCAGTTTATCGGAAACAGGGGCCTATGGCTACACCTTC,CASSLSETGAYGYTF
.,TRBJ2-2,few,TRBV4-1,TGCGCCAGCAGCGCCGCGCGCGGGGAGCTGTTTTTT,CASSAARGELFF
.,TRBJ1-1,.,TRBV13,TGTGCCAGCAGCGCATCAGGGAGCGGGGACACTGAAGCTTTCTTT,CASSASGSGDTEAFF
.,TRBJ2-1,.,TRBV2,TGTGCCAGTGTCGGCAATGAGCAGTTCTTC,CASVGNEQFF